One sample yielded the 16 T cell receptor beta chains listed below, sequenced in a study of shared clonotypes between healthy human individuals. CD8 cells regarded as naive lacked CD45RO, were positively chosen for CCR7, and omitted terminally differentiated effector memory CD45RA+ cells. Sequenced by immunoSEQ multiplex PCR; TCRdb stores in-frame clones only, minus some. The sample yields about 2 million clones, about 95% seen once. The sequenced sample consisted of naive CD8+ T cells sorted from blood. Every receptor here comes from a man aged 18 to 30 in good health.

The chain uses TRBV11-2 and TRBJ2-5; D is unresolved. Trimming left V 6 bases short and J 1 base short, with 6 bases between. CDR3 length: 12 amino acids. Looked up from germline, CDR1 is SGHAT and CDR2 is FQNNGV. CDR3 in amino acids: CASRRLQETQYF. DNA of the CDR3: TGTGCCAGCAGACGACTCCAAGAGACCCAGTACTTC.

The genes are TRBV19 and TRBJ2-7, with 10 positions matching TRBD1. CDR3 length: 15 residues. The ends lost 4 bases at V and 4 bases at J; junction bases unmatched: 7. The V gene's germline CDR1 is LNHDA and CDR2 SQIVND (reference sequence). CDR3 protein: CASSNLRDRGYEQYF. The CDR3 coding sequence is TGTGCCAGTAGTAACCTCCGGGACAGGGGTTACGAGCAGTACTTC. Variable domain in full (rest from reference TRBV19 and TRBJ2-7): DGGITQSPKYLFRKEGQNVTLSCEQNLNHDAMYWYRQDPGQGLRLIYYSQIVNDFQKGDIAEGYSVSREKKESFPLTVTSAQKNPTAFYLCASSNLRDRGYEQYFGPGTRLTVT.

The CDR3 spells CASSSGTGAGDTQYF. The CDR3 nucleotides are TGTGCCAGCAGCTCAGGGACAGGGGCCGGAGATACGCAGTATTTT. The chain joins TRBV5-4 to TRBJ2-3; 10 bases agree with TRBD1. Trimming removed 3 bases from V and 5 bases from J; junction bases left unmatched: 6. CDR3 length: 15 residues. Germline loops: CDR1 SGHNT, CDR2 YYREEE (reference sequence).

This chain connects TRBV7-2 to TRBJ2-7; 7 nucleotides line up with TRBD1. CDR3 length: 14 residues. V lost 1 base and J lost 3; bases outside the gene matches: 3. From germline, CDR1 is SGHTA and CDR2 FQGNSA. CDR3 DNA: TGTGCCAGCAGCTTAGGGGACAGATACTACGAGCAGTACTTC. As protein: CASSLGDRYYEQYF.

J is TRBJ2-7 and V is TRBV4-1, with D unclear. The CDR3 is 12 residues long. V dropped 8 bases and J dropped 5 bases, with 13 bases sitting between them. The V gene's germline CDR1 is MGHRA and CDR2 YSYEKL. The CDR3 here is CASGSHENEQYF. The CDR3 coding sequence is TGCGCCAGCGGGTCCCATGAGAACGAGCAGTACTTC.

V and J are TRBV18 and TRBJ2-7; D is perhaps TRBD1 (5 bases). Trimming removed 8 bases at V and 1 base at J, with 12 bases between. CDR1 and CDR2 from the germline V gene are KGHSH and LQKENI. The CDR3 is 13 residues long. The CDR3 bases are TGTGCCAGCCGAACCCCAGGGTCCTACGAGCAGTACTTC. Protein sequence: CASRTPGSYEQYF.

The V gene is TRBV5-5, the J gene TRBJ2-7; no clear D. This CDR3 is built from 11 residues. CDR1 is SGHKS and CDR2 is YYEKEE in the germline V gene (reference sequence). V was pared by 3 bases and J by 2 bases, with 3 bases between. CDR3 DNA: TGTGCCAGCAGCTACACCTACGAGCAGTACTTC. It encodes CASSYTYEQYF.

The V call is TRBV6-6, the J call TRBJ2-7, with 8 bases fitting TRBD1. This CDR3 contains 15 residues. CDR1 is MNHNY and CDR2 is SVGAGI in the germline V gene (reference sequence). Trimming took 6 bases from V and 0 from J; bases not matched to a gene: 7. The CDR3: CASSQRTGISYEQYF. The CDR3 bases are TGTGCCAGCAGCCAACGGACAGGGATCTCCTACGAGCAGTACTTC.

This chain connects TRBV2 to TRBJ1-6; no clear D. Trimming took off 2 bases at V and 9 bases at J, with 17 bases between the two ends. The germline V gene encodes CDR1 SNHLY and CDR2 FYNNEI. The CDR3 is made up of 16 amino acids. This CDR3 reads CASSETRSPLGSPLHF. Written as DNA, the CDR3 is TGTGCCAGCAGTGAAACTAGAAGCCCCTTAGGTTCACCCCTCCACTTT.

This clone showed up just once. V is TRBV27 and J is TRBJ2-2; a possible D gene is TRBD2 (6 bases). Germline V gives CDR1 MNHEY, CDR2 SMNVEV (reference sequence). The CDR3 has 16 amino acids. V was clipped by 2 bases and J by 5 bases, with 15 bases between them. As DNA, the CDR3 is TGTGCCAGCAGTTTAACGGGCCCGGGGGTTACCGGGGAGCTGTTTTTT. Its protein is CASSLTGPGVTGELFF.

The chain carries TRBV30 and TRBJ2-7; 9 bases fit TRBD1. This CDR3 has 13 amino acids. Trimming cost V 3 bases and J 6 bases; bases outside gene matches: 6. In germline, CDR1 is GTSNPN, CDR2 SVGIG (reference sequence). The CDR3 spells CAWSLTGGSEQYF. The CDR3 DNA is TGTGCCTGGAGCCTAACAGGGGGCTCCGAGCAGTACTTC.

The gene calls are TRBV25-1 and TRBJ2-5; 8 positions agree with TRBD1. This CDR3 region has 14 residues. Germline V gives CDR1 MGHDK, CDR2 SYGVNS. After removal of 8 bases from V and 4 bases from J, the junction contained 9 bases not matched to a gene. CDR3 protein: CASGSGGAAETQYF. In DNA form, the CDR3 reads TGTGCCAGCGGCTCAGGGGGCGCTGCAGAGACCCAGTACTTC.

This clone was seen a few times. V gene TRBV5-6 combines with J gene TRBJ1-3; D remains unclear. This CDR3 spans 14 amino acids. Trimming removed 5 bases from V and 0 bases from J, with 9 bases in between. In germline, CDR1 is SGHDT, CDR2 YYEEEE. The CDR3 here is CASREQSSGNTIYF. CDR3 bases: TGTGCCAGCAGGGAGCAGAGCTCTGGAAACACCATATATTTT.

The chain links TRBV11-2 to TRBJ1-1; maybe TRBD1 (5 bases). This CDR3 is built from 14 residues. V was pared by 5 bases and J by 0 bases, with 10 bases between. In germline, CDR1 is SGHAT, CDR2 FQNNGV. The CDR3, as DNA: TGTGCCAGCAGCCGGACACCTATGAACACTGAAGCTTTCTTT. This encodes CASSRTPMNTEAFF.

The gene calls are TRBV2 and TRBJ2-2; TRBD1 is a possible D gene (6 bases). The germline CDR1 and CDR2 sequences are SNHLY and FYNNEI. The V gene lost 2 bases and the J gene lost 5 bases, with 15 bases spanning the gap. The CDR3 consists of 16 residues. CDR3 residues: CASSEIMGALTGELFF. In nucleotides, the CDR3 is TGTGCCAGCAGTGAAATCATGGGGGCGCTGACCGGGGAGCTGTTTTTT.

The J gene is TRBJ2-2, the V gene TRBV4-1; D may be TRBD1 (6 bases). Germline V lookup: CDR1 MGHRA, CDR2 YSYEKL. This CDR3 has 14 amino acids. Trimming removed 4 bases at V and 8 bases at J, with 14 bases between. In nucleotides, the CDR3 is TGCGCCAGCAGCCCCCGAGGGGGATTGGGGGAGCTGTTTTTT. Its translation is CASSPRGGLGELFF.